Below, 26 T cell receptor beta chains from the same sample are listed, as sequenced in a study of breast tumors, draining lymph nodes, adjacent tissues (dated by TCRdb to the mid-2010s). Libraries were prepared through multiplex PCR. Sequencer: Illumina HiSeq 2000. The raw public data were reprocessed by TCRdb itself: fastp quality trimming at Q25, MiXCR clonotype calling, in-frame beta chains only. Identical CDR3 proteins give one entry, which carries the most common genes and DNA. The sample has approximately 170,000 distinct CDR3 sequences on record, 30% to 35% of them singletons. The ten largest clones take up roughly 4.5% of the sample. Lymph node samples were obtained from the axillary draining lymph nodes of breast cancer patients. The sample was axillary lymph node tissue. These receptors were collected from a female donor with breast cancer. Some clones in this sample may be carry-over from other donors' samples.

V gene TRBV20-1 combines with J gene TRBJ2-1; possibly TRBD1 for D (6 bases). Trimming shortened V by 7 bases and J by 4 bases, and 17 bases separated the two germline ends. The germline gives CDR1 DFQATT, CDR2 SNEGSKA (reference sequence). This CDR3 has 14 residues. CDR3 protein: CSVDLGGRYNEQFF. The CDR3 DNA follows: TGCAGTGTTGACCTTGGGGGCAGGTACAATGAGCAGTTCTTC.

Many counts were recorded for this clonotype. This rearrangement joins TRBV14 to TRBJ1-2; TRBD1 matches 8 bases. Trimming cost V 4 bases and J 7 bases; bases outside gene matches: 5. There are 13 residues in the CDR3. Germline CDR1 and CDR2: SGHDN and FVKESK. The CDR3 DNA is TGTGCCAGCAGCCGCCAGACAGGGGCTGGCTACACCTTC. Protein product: CASSRQTGAGYTF.

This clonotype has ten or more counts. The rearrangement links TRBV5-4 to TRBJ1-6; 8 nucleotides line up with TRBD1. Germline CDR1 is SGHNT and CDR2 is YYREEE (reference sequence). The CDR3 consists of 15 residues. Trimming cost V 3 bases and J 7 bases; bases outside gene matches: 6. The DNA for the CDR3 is TGTGCCAGCAGCTCCGGACAGGGCGGAAATTCACCCCTCCACTTT. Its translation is CASSSGQGGNSPLHF.

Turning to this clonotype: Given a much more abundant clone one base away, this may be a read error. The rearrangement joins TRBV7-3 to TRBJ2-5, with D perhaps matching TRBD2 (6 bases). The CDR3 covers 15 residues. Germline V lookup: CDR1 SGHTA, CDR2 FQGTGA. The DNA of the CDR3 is TGTGCCAGCAGCTTAAGCGGTACTAGCTCTGAGACCCAGCACTTC. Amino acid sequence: CASSLSGTSSETQHF.

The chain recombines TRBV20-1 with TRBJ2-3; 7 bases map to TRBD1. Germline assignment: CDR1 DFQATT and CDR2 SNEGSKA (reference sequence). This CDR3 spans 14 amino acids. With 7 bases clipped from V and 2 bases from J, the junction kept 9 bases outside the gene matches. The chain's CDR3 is CSGRQGVPTDTQYF. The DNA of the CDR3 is TGCAGTGGACGACAGGGAGTCCCCACAGATACGCAGTATTTT.

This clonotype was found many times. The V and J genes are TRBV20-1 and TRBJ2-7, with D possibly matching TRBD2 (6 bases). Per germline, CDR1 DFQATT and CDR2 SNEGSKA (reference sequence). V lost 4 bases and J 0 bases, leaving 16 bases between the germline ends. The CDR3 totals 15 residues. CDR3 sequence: CSATSSGTPSYEQYF. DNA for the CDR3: TGCAGTGCTACATCCTCCGGGACTCCCTCCTACGAGCAGTACTTC.

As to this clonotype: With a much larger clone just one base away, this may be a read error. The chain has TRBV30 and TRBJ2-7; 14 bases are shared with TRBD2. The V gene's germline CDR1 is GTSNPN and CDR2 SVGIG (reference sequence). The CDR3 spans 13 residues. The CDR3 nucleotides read TGTGCCTCGGGGGGACTAGCGGGAGCCGAGCAGTGCTTC. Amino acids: CASGGLAGAEQCF.

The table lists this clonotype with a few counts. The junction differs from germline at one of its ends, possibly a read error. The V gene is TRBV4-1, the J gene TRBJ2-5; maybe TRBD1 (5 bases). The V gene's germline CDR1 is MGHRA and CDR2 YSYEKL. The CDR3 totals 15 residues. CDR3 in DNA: TGCGCCAGCAGCCAAGATGAAAGGGGTCGAGAGACCCGGTACTTC. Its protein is CASSQDERGRETRYF.

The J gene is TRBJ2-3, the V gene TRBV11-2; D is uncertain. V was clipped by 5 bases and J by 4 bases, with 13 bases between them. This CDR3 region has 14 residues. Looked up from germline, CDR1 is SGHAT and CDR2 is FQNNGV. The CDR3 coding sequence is TGTGCCAGCAGCCACACTCGGAGCGCAGATACGCAGTATTTT. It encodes CASSHTRSADTQYF.

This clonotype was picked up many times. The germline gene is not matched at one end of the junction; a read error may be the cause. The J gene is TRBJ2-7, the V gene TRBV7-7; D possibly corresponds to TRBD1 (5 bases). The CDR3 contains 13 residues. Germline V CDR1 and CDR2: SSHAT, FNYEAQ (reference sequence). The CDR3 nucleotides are TGTGCTAGCAGCTCTGGGGCTGGATACGAGCAGTACTTC. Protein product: CASSSGAGYEQYF. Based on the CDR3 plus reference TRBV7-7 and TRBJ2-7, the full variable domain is GAGVSQSPRYKVTKRGQDVTLRCDPISSHATLYWYQQALGQGPEFLTYFNYEAQPDKSGLPSDRFSAERPEGSISTLTIQRTEQRDSAMYRCASSSGAGYEQYFGPGTRLTVT.

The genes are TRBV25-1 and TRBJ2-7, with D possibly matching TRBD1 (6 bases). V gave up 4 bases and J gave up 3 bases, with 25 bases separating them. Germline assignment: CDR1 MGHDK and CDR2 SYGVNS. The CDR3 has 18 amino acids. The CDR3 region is CASSGPPRTGNNFYEQYF. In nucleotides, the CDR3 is TGTGCCAGCAGTGGGCCCCCCCGTACAGGGAACAACTTCTACGAGCAGTACTTC.

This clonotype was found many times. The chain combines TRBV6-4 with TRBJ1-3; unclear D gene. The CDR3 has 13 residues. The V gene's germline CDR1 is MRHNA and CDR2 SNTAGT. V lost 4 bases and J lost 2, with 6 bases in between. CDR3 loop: CASSGDTGNTIYF. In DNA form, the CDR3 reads TGTGCCAGCAGTGGAGACACTGGAAACACCATATATTTT.

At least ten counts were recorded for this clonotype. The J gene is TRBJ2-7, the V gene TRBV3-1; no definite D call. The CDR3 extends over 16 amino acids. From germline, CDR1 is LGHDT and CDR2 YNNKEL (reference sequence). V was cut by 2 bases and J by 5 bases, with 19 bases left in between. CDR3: CASSQSRAKPLHEQYF. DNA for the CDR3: TGTGCCAGCAGCCAATCAAGGGCTAAACCTCTCCACGAGCAGTACTTC.

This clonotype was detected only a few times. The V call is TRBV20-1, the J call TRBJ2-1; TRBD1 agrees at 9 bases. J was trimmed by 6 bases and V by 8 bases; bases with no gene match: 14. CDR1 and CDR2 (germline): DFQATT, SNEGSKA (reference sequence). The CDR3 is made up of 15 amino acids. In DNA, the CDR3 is TGCAGTCTTCAACATAACAGGGGGCATGCCAATGAGCAGTTCTTC. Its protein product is CSLQHNRGHANEQFF.

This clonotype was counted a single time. The CDR3 loop is CASNKGTGDLYGYTIYF. Written as DNA, the CDR3 is TGTGCCAGTAATAAGGGGACAGGGGACCTCTATGGCTACACCATATATTTT. The V and J genes are TRBV19 and TRBJ1-3, with 10 bases that match TRBD1. Germline values: CDR1 LNHDA, CDR2 SQIVND (reference sequence). V was pared by 7 bases and J by 8 bases, with 17 bases of the junction left unmatched. CDR3 length equals 17 residues.

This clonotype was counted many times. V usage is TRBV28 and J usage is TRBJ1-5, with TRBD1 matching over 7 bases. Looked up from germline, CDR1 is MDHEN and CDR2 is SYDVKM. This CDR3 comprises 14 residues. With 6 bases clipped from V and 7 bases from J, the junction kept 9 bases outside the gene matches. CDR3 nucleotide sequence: TGTGCCAGCAGGCGAGACAGGGAGGGACAGCCCCAGCATTTT. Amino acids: CASRRDREGQPQHF. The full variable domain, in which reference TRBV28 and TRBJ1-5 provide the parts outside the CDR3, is DVKVTQSSRYLVKRTGEKVFLECVQDMDHENMFWYRQDPGLGLRLIYFSYDVKMKEKGDIPEGYSVSREKKERFSLILESASTNQTSMYLCASRRDREGQPQHFGDGTRLSIL.

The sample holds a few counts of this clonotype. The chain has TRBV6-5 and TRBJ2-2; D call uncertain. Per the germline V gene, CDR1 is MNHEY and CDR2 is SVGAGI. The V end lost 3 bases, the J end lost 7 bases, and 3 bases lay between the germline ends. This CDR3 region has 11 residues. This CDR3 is CASSYYGELFF. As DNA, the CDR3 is TGTGCCAGCAGTTATTACGGGGAGCTGTTTTTT.

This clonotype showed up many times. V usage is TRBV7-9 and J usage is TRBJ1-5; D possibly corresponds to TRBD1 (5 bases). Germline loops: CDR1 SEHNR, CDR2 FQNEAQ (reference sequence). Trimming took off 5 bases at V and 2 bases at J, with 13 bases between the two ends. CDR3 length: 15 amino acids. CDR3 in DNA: TGTGCCAGCAGCGGGACTTCAATAGGCAATCAGCCCCAGCATTTT. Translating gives CASSGTSIGNQPQHF.

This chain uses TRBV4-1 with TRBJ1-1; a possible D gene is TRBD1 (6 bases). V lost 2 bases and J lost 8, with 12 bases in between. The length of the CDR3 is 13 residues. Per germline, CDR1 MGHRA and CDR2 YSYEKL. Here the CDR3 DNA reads TGCGCCAGCAGCCAAAGGGGGTTGGAGGAAGCTTTCTTT. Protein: CASSQRGLEEAFF.

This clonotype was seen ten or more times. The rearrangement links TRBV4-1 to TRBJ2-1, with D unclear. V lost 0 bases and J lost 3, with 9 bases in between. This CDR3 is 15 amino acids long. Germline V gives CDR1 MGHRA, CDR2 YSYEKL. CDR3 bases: TGCGCCAGCAGCCAAGATGGGCAGCACTACAATGAGCAGTTCTTC. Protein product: CASSQDGQHYNEQFF.

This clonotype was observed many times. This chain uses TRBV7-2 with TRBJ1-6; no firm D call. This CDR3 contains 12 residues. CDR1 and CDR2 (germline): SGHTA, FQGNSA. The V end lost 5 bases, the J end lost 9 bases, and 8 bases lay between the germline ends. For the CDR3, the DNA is TGTGCCAGCAGCGAAGTGAGTTCACCCCTCCACTTT. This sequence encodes CASSEVSSPLHF.

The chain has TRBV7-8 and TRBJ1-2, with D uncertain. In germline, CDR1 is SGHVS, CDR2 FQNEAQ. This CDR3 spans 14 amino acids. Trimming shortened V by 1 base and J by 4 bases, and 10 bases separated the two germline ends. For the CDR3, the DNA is TGTGCCAGCAGCTTAGACGCGGGTCTCTATGGCTACACCTTC. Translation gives CASSLDAGLYGYTF.

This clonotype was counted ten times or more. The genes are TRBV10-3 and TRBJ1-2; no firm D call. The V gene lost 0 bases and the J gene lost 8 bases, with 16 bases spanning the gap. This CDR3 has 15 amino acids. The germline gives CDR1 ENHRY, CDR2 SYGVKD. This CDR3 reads CAISESIRWYGGYTF. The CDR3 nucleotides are TGTGCCATCAGTGAGTCGATCAGATGGTACGGGGGCTACACCTTC.

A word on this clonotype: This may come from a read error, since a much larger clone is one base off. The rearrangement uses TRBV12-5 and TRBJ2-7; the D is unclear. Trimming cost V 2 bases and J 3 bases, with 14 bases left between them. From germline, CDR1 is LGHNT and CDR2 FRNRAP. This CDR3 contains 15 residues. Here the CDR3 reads CASGLKTVRNYEQYF. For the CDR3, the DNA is TGTGCTAGTGGTTTGAAGACTGTTAGGAACTACGAGCAGTACTTC.

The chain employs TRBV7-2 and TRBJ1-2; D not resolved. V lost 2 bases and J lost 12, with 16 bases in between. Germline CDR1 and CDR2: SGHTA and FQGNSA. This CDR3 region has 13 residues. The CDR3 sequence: CASSLLREGSHTF. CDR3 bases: TGTGCCAGCAGCTTACTGAGGGAGGGCAGCCACACCTTC.

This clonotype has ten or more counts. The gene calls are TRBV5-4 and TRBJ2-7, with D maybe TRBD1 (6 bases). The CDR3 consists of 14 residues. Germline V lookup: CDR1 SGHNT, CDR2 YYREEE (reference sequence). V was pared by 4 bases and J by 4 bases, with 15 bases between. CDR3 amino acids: CASSSTGTRYEQYF. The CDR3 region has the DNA TGTGCCAGCAGCAGTACCGGGACAAGGTACGAGCAGTACTTC. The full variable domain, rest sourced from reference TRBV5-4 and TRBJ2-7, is ETGVTQSPTHLIKTRGQQVTLRCSSQSGHNTVSWYQQALGQGPQFIFQYYREEENGRGNFPPRFSGLQFPNYSSELNVNALELDDSALYLCASSSTGTRYEQYFGPGTRLTVT.